The 18 T cell receptor beta chains given below trace back to one sample, sequenced in a study of blood T cell repertoires in COVID-19. TCRdb's copy holds only in-frame clones and misses some; the assay was immunoSEQ multiplex PCR. The repertoire has some 150,000 clones, 75% to 90% of them found once; the top ten carry less than 5.5%. Sequencing input: PBMCs or T cells enriched from blood (not recorded which). The source is a man aged 50 to 60 who had recovered from COVID-19.

V gene TRBV5-1 combines with J gene TRBJ2-5, with D possibly matching TRBD2 (6 bases). V was shortened by 3 bases and J by 10 bases, with 10 bases between the two germline ends. CDR3 length: 11 residues. The germline CDR1 and CDR2 sequences are SGHRS and YFSETQ. The CDR3 protein is CASSWGEVQYF. The CDR3 bases are TGCGCCAGCAGCTGGGGGGAAGTCCAGTACTTC.

The rearrangement uses TRBV28 and TRBJ2-1; 10 bases are a match to TRBD1. V gave up 11 bases and J gave up 8 bases; unmatched junction bases: 9. Germline V CDR1 and CDR2: MDHEN, SYDVKM. The CDR3 contains 13 residues. This CDR3 reads CAGRDRGGDEQFF. As DNA, the CDR3 is TGTGCCGGGCGGGACAGGGGAGGGGATGAGCAGTTCTTC.

The V call is TRBV11-2, the J call TRBJ1-1; D gene uncertain. With 1 base removed from V and 3 bases from J, the gap between germline ends came to 6 bases. In germline, CDR1 is SGHAT, CDR2 FQNNGV. CDR3 size: 13 residues. The CDR3 reads CASSLGGDTEAFF. The CDR3 DNA reads as TGTGCCAGCAGCTTAGGGGGAGACACTGAAGCTTTCTTT.

The chain carries TRBV27 and TRBJ1-2; TRBD1 aligns across 9 bases. This CDR3 contains 15 residues. The trim removed 1 base at V and 7 bases at J, leaving 7 bases unmatched. The germline V gene has CDR1 MNHEY and CDR2 SMNVEV (reference sequence). Here the CDR3 DNA reads TGTGCCAGCAGTTTATATAGGACAGGGGTTTTTGGCTACACCTTC. Translation gives CASSLYRTGVFGYTF.

This clone was detected a few times. V gene TRBV15 combines with J gene TRBJ1-5; D unresolved. Germline CDR1 LNHNV, CDR2 YYDKDF (reference sequence). CDR3 length: 15 residues. V was shortened by 0 bases and J by 9 bases, with 15 bases between the two germline ends. DNA of the CDR3: TGTGCCACCAGCAGAGATCCCACACGGACTACGCCCCAGCATTTT. It specifies CATSRDPTRTTPQHF.

The chain recombines TRBV11-2 with TRBJ1-1, with TRBD1 as a possible D gene (6 bases). Trimming left V 1 base short and J 3 bases short, with 15 bases between. This CDR3 is built from 16 residues. Germline CDR1 is SGHAT and CDR2 is FQNNGV. CDR3 amino acids: CASSLAFWGRDTEAFF. Written as DNA, the CDR3 is TGTGCCAGCAGCTTAGCTTTCTGGGGGCGCGACACTGAAGCTTTCTTT.

The chain recombines TRBV28 with TRBJ2-7; D gene uncertain. The CDR3 has 13 residues. Deletions cut 1 base from V and 1 base from J, with 5 bases between. Germline CDR1 reads MDHEN; CDR2 reads SYDVKM. The CDR3 DNA sequence: TGTGCCAGCAGTTTATCCCCTTCCTACGAGCAGTACTTC. Translated: CASSLSPSYEQYF.

The chain is built from TRBV5-4 and TRBJ2-4; D might be TRBD2 (7 bases). V lost 2 bases, J lost 5 bases, and 14 bases lay in between. The CDR3 extends over 15 amino acids. CDR1 and CDR2 from the germline V gene are SGHNT and YYREEE (reference sequence). For the CDR3, the DNA is TGTGCCAGCAGCTTAATGACGGGGGGCGAAAACATTCAGTACTTC. Protein: CASSLMTGGENIQYF.

V usage is TRBV27 and J usage is TRBJ1-4; the D gene is possibly TRBD1 (6 bases). With 2 bases removed from V and 10 bases from J, the gap between germline ends came to 11 bases. The CDR3 is 13 amino acids. Germline V gene lookup returns CDR1 MNHEY and CDR2 SMNVEV (reference sequence). CDR3 loop: CASSLPGHRKLFF. The CDR3, as DNA: TGTGCCAGCAGTTTACCGGGACATCGAAAACTGTTTTTT.

The rearrangement joins TRBV6-5 to TRBJ1-6; the D gene is possibly TRBD1 (6 bases). The CDR3 loop spans 13 amino acids. V lost 6 bases, J lost 8 bases, and 11 bases lay in between. Per germline, CDR1 MNHEY and CDR2 SVGAGI. This chain's CDR3 is CASSGNRDSPLHF. The CDR3 region has the DNA TGTGCCAGCAGCGGCAACAGGGATTCACCCCTCCACTTT.

V gene TRBV2 combines with J gene TRBJ2-5, with TRBD2 matching 11 bases. The CDR3 spans 18 residues. The germline CDR1 and CDR2 sequences are SNHLY and FYNNEI. The V segment lost 7 bases and the J segment 5 bases; nucleotides outside the gene matches: 18. CDR3 sequence: CASTLGGLAGGRTETQYF. In nucleotides, the CDR3 is TGTGCCAGCACCCTGGGAGGGCTAGCGGGAGGACGAACCGAGACCCAGTACTTC.

A single count supports this clone. This chain links TRBV18 with TRBJ2-3; TRBD1 aligns across 7 bases. The CDR3 length is 14 residues. Germline V CDR1 and CDR2: KGHSH, LQKENI. Germline trimming cut 4 bases from V and 2 bases from J; bases unmatched to any gene: 3. This CDR3 is CASSQTGYTDTQYF. As DNA, the CDR3 is TGTGCCAGCTCACAGACAGGGTACACAGATACGCAGTATTTT.

Notes on this clone: Other nucleotide sequences in the sample specify the same CDR3. This sequence joins TRBV5-1 and TRBJ1-5; D not certain. Trimming took 0 bases from V and 2 from J, leaving 6 bases between them. This CDR3 comprises 14 residues. Germline lookup yields CDR1 SGHRS and CDR2 YFSETQ. CDR3 sequence (DNA): TGCGCCAGCAGCTTGGAAGGAGGCAATCAGCCCCAGCATTTT. It yields the protein CASSLEGGNQPQHF.

The rearrangement links TRBV5-5 to TRBJ2-3, with D uncertain. The germline V gene encodes CDR1 SGHKS and CDR2 YYEKEE (reference sequence). Between the trimmed V and J ends, which lost 0 bases and 4 bases, there was a span of 6 bases. The CDR3 totals 13 residues. In DNA form, the CDR3 reads TGTGCCAGCAGCTTGGCCTCCCCAGATACGCAGTATTTT. This encodes CASSLASPDTQYF.

The chain combines TRBV7-2 with TRBJ2-1; no clear D. The V end was cut by 3 bases, the J end by 5 bases, with 8 bases between. The CDR3 has 13 residues. Germline V gene lookup returns CDR1 SGHTA and CDR2 FQGNSA. The CDR3 DNA is TGTGCCAGCAGCTTTTCCCGGGACAATGAGCAGTTCTTC. Protein product: CASSFSRDNEQFF.

The CDR3 region is CSASQGVTGELFF. CDR3 in DNA: TGCAGTGCTAGTCAGGGGGTGACCGGGGAGCTGTTTTTT. The chain combines TRBV20-1 with TRBJ2-2; 7 nucleotides match TRBD1. With 3 bases clipped from V and 5 bases from J, the junction kept 3 bases outside the gene matches. The CDR3 totals 13 residues. Germline V gene lookup returns CDR1 DFQATT and CDR2 SNEGSKA (reference sequence).

This chain connects TRBV9 to TRBJ1-1; tentative D call: TRBD1 (6 bases). The CDR3 contains 16 residues. The germline V gene encodes CDR1 SGDLS and CDR2 YYNGEE. Trimming took off 4 bases at V and 0 bases at J, with 16 bases between the two ends. The CDR3 DNA reads as TGTGCCAGCAGCCCTCGATGGGCAGGGGTGAACACTGAAGCTTTCTTT. Its protein is CASSPRWAGVNTEAFF.

The CDR3 is CAWRIKTAYGYTF. CDR3 bases: TGTGCCTGGAGAATTAAGACAGCCTATGGCTACACCTTC. V and J are TRBV30 and TRBJ1-2; D is possibly TRBD1 (5 bases). Germline V CDR1 and CDR2: GTSNPN, SVGIG (reference sequence). This CDR3 is 13 amino acids long. The V and J ends lost 3 bases and 4 bases respectively, with 12 bases between them.